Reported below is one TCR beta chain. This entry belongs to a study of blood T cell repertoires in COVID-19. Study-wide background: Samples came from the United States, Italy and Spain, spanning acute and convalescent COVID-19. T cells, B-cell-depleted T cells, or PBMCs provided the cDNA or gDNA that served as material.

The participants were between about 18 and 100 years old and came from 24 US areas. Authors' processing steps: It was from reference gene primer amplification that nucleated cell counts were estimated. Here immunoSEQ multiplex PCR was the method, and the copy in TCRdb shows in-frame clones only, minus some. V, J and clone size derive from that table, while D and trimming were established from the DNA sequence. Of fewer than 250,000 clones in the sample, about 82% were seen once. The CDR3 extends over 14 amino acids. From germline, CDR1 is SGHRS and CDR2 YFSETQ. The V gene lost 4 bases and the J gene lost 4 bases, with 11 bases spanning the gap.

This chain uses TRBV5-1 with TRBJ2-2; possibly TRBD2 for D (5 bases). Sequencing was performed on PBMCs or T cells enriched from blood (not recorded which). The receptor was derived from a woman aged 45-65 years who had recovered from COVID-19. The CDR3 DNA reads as TGCGCCAGCAGCCTAGGACTTCTCACCGGGGAGCTGTTTTTT. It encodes CASSLGLLTGELFF.